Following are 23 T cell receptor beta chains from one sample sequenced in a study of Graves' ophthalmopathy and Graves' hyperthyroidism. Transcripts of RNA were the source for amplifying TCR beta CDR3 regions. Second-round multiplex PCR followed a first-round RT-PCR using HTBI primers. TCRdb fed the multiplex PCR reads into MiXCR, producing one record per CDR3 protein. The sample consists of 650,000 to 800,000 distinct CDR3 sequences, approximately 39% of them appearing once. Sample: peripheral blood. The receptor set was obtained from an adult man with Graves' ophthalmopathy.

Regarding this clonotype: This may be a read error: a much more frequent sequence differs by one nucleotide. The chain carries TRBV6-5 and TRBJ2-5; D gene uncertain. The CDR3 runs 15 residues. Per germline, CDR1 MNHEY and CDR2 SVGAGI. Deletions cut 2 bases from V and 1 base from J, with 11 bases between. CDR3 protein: CASSYPRQVQETQYF. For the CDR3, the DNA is TGTGCCAGCAGTTACCCACGCCAAGTCCAAGAGACCCAGTACTTC.

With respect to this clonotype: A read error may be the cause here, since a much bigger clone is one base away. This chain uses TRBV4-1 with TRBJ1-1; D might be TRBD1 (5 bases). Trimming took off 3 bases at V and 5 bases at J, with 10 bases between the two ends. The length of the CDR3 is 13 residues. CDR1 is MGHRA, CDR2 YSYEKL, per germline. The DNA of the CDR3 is TGCGCCAGCAGCCAGACAGAGAGAACTGAAGCTTTCTTT. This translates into CASSQTERTEAFF.

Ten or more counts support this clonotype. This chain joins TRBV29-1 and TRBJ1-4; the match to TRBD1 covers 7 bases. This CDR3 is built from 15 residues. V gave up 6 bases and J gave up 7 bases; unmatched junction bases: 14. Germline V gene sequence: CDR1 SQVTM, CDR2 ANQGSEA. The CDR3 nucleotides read TGCAGCGTCGCAAGACAGGGTCTGCTATCTGAAAAACTGTTTTTT. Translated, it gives CSVARQGLLSEKLFF. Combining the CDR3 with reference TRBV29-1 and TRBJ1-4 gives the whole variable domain SAVISQKPSRDICQRGTSLTIQCQVDSQVTMMFWYRQQPGQSLTLIATANQGSEATYESGFVIDKFPISRPNLTFSTLTVSNMSPEDSSIYLCSVARQGLLSEKLFFGSGTQLSVL.

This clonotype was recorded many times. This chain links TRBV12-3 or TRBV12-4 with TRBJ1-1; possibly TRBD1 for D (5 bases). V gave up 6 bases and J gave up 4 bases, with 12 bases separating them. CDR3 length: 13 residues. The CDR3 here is CASRPGRSTEAFF. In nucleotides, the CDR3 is TGTGCCAGCAGACCGGGACGAAGCACTGAAGCTTTCTTT.

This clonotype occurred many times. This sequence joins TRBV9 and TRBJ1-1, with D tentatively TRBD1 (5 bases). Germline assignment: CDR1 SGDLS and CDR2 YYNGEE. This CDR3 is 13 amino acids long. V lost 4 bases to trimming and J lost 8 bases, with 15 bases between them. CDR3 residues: CASSSTGTREAFF. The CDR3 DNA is TGTGCCAGCAGCAGCACCGGGACTAGGGAAGCTTTCTTT.

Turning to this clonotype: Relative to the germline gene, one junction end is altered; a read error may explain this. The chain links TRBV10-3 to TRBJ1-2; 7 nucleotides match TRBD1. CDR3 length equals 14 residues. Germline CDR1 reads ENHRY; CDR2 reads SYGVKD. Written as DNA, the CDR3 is TGTGCCAGCAGTCTCCCCCCAGGGGGTAATGGCTACACCTTC. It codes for CASSLPPGGNGYTF.

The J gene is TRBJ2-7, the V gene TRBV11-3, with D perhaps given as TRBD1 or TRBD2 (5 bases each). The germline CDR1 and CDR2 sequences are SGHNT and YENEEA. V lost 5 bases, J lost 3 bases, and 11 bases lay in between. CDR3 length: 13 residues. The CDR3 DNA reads TGTGCCAGCAGCGCCCGGGACGTCTACGAGCAGTACTTC. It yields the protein CASSARDVYEQYF.

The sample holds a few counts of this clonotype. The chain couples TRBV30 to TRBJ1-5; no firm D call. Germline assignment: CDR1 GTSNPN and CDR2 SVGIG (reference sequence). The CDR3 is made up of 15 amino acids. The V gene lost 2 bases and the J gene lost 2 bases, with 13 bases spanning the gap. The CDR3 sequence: CAWSSTAGGNQPQHF. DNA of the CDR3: TGTGCCTGGAGTTCGACTGCGGGTGGCAATCAGCCCCAGCATTTT.

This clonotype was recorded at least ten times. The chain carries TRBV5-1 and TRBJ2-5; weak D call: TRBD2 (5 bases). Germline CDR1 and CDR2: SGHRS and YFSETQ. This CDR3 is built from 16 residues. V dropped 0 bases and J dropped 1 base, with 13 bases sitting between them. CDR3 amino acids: CASSLAGELGQETQYF. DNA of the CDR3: TGCGCCAGCAGCTTGGCGGGCGAACTAGGCCAAGAGACCCAGTACTTC.

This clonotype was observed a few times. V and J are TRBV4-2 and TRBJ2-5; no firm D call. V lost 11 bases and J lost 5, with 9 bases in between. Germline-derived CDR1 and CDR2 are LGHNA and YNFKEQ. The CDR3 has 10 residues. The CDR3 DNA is TGTGCCGCGGAGAGTGAGACCCAGTACTTC. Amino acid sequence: CAAESETQYF.

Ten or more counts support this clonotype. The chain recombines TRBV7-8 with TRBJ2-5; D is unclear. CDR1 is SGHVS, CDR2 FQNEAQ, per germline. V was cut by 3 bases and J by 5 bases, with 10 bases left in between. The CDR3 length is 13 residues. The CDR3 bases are TGTGCCAGCAGCTTGGAGCCGATGGAGACCCAGTACTTC. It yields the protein CASSLEPMETQYF.

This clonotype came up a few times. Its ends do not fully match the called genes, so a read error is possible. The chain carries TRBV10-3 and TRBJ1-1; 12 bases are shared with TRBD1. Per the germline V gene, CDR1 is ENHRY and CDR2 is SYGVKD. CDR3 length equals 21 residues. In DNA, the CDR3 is TGTGCCAGCAGTTCCTTAACGATCCGGGACAGGGGGCGCGGAGGTGGCACTGAAGCTTTCTTT. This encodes CASSSLTIRDRGRGGGTEAFF.

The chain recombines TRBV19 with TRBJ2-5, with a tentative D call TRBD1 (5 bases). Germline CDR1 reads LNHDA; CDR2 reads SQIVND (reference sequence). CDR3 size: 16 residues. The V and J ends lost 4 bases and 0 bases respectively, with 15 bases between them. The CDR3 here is CASSRDLWGNQETQYF. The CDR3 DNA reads TGTGCCAGTAGTAGAGATCTATGGGGCAACCAAGAGACCCAGTACTTC.

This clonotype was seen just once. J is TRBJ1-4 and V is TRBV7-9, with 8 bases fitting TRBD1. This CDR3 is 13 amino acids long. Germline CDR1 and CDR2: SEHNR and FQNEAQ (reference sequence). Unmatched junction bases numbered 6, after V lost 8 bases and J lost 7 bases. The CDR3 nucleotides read TGTGCCAGCGCGAGAGGACAGGGTGAAAAACTGTTTTTT. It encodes CASARGQGEKLFF.

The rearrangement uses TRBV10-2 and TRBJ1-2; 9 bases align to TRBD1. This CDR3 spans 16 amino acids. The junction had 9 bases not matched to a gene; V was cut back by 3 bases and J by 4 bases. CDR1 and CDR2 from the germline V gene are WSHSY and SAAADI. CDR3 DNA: TGCGCCAGCAGTGAAAGCGGGACAGGGATAAGCTATGGCTACACCTTC. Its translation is CASSESGTGISYGYTF.

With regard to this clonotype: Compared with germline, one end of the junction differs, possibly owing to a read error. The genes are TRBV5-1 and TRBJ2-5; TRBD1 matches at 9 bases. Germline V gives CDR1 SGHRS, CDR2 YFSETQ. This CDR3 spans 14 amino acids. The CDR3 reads CASSRGQGKGTQYF. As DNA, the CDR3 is TGTGCCAGCAGCCGCGGACAGGGGAAAGGGACCCAGTACTTC.

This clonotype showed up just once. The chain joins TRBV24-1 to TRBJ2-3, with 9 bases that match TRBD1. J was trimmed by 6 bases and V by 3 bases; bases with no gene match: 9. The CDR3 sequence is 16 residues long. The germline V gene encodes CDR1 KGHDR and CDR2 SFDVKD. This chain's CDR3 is CATSDEDRGSLDTQYF. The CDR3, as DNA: TGTGCCACCAGTGATGAGGACAGGGGCAGTTTGGATACGCAGTATTTT.

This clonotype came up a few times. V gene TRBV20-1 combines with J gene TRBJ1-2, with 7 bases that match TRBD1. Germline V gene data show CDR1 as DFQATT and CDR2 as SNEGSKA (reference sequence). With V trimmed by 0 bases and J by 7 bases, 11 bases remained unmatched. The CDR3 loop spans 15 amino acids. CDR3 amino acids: CSARDSTGPRSGYTF. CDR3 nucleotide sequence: TGCAGTGCTAGAGACTCGACAGGGCCCCGGAGTGGCTACACCTTC.

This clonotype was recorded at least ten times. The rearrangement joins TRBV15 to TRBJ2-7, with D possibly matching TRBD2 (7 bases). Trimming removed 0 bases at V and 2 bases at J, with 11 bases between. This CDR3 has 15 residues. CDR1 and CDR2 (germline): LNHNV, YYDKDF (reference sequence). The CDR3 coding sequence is TGTGCCACCAGCAGAGATGGGGGGGACACCTACGAGCAGTACTTC. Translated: CATSRDGGDTYEQYF.

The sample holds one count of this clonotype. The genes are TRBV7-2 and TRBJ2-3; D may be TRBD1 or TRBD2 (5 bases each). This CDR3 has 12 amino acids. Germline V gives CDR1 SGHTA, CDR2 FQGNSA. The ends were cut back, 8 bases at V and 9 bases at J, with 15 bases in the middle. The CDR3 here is CASGPGPLTQYF. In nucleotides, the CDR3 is TGTGCCAGCGGCCCGGGACCCCTCACGCAGTATTTT. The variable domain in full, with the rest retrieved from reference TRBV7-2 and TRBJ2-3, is GAGVSQSPSNKVTEKGKDVELRCDPISGHTALYWYRQSLGQGLEFLIYFQGNSAPDKSGLPSDRFSAERTGGSVSTLTIQRTQQEDSAVYLCASGPGPLTQYFGPGTRLTVL.

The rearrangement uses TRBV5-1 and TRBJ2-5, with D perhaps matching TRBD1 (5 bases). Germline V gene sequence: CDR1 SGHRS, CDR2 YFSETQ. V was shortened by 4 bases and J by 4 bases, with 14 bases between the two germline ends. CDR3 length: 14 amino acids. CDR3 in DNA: TGCGCCAGCAGCCTAGGGGCTGTTCGAGAGACCCAGTACTTC. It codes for CASSLGAVRETQYF.

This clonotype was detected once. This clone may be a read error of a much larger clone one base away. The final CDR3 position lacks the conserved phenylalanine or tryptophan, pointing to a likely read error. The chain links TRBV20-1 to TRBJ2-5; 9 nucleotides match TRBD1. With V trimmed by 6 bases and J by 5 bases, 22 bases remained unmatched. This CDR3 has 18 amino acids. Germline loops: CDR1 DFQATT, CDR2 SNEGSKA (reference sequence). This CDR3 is CSAKVTSTGTGPQETQYV. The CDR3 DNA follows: TGCAGTGCCAAGGTTACGTCAACCGGGACAGGGCCACAGGAGACCCAGTACGTC.

The CDR3 coding sequence is TGTGCCAGCAGCTCTAGTCGAGAGACCCAGTACTTC. Translating gives CASSSSRETQYF. This rearrangement joins TRBV7-9 to TRBJ2-5; D is uncertain. Germline-derived CDR1 and CDR2 are SEHNR and FQNEAQ (reference sequence). The CDR3 runs to 12 residues. V was pared by 4 bases and J by 4 bases, with 7 bases between.